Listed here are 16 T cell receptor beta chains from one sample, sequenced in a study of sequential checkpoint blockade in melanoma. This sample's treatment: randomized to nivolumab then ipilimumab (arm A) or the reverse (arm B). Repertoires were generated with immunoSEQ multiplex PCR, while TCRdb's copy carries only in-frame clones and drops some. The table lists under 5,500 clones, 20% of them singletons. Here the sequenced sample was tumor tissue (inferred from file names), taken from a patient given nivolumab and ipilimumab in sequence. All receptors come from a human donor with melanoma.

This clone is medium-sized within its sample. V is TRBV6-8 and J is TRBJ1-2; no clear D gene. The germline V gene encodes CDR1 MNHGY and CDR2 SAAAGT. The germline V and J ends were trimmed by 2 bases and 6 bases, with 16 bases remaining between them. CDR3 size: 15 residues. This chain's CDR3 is CASSYQGFGGDGYTF. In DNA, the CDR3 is TGTGCCAGCAGTTACCAAGGCTTTGGCGGGGATGGCTACACCTTC.

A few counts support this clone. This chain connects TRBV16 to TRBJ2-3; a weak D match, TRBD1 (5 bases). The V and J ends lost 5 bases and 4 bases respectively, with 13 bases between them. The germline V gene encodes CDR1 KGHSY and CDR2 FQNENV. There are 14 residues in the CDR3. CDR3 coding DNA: TGTGCCAGCAGCGTAAACCAGGGTTCAGATACGCAGTATTTT. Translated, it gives CASSVNQGSDTQYF.

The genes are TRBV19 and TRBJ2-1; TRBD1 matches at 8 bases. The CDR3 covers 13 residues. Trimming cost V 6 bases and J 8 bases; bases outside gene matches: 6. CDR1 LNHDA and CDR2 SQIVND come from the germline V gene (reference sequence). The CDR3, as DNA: TGTGCCAGTAGGGACAGGGTCTTCTATGAGCAGTTCTTC. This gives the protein CASRDRVFYEQFF.

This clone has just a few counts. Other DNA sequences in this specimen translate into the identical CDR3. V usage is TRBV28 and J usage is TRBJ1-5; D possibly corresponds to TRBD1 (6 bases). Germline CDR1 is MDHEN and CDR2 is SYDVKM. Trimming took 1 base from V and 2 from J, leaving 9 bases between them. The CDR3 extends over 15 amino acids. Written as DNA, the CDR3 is TGTGCCAGCAGTTTATTGCCAGGGGGCAATCAGCCCCAGCATTTT. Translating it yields CASSLLPGGNQPQHF.

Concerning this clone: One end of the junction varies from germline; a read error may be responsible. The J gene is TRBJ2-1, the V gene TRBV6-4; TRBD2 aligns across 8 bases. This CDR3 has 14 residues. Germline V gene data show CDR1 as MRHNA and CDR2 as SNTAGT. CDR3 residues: CAISEAGAQDEQFF. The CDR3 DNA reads TGTGCCATCAGTGAAGCGGGGGCGCAGGATGAGCAGTTCTTC.

The CDR3 spells CASSVAGTRDYEQYF. CDR3 bases: TGTGCCAGCAGCGTAGCCGGGACTAGGGACTACGAGCAGTACTTC. The chain recombines TRBV9 with TRBJ2-7, with 8 bases identical to TRBD2. Trimming cost V 0 bases and J 3 bases; bases outside gene matches: 5. There are 15 residues in the CDR3. Germline V lookup: CDR1 SGDLS, CDR2 YYNGEE. The full variable domain, with the rest looked up from reference TRBV9 and TRBJ2-7, is DSGVTQTPKHLITATGQRVTLRCSPRSGDLSVYWYQQSLDQGLQFLIQYYNGEERAKGNILERFSAQQFPDLHSELNLSSLELGDSALYFCASSVAGTRDYEQYFGPGTRLTVT.

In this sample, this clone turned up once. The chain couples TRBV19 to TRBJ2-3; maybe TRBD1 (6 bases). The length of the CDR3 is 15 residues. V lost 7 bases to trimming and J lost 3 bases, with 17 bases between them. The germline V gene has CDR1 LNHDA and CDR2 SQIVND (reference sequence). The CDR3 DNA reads TGTGCCAGTACTGGACAGTCGGGATGGACAGATACGCAGTATTTT. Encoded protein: CASTGQSGWTDTQYF.

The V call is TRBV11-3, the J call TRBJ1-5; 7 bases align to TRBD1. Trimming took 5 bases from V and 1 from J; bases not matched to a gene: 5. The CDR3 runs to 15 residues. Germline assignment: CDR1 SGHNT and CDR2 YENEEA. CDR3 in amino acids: CASSQGTESNQPQHF. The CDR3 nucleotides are TGTGCCAGCAGCCAGGGGACAGAAAGCAATCAGCCCCAGCATTTT.

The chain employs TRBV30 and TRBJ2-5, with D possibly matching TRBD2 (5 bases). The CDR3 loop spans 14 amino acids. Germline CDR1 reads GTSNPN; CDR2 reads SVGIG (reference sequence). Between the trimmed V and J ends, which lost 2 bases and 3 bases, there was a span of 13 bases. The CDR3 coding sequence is TGTGCCTGGAGTCCGGGATTTCTAAAAGAGACCCAGTACTTC. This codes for CAWSPGFLKETQYF.

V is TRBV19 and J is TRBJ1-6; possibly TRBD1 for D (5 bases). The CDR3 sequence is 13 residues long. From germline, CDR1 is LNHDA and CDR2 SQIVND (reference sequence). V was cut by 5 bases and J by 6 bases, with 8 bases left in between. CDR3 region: CASSPQGNSPLHF. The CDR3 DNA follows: TGTGCCAGTAGTCCCCAGGGTAATTCACCCCTCCACTTT.

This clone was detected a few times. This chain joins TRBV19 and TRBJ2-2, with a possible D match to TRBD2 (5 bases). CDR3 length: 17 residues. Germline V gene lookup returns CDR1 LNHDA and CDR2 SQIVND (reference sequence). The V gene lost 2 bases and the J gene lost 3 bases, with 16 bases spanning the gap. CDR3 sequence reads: CASSILRGRGYTGELFF. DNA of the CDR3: TGTGCCAGTAGTATATTAAGAGGACGGGGATACACCGGGGAGCTGTTTTTT.

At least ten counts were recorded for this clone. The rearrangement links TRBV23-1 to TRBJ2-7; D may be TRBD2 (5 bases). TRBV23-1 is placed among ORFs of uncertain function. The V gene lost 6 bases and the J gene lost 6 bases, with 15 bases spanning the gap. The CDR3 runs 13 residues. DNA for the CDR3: TGCGCCAGCAGCCAAGATCGGACTCTCGAGCAGTACTTC. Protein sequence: CASSQDRTLEQYF.

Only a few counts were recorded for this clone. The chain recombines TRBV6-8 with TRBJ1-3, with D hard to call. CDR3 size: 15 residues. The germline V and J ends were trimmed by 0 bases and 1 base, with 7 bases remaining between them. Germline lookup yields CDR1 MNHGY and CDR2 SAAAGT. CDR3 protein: CASSYSFVSGNTIYF. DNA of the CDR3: TGTGCCAGCAGTTACTCGTTTGTGTCTGGAAACACCATATATTTT.

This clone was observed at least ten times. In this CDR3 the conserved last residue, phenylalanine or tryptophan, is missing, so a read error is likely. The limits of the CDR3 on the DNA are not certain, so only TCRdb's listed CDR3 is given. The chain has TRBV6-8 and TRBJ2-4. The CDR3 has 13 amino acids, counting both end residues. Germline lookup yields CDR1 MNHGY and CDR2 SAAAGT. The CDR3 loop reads CASSYVNVGAPEL.

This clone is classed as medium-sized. This chain's CDR3 is CASSQYPTSGAYEQYF. For the CDR3, the DNA is TGCGCCAGCAGCCAATATCCGACTAGCGGGGCCTACGAGCAGTACTTC. The chain links TRBV4-1 to TRBJ2-7; 11 bases map to TRBD2. V lost 2 bases to trimming and J lost 2 bases; unmatched junction nucleotides: 5. The CDR3 runs to 16 residues. Germline V gene sequence: CDR1 MGHRA, CDR2 YSYEKL.

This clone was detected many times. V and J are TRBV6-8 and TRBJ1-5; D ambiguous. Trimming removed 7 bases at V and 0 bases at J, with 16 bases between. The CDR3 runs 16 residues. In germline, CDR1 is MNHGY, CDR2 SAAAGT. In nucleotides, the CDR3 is TGTGCCAGCAACCCCAAGAGGACGCTTAGCAATCAGCCCCAGCATTTT. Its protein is CASNPKRTLSNQPQHF.